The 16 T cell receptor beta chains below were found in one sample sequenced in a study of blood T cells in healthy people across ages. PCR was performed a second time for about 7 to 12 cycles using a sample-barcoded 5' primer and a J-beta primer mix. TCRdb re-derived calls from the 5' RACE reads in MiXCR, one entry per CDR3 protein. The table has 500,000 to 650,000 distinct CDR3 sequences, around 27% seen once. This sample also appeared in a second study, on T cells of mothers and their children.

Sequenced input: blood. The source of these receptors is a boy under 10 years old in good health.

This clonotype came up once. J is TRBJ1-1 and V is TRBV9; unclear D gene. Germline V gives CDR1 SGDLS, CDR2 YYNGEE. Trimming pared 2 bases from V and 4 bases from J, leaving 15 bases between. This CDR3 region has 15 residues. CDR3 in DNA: TGTGCCAGCAGCGTTGGCGGCATTCTGGCCACTGAAGCTTTCTTT. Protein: CASSVGGILATEAFF.

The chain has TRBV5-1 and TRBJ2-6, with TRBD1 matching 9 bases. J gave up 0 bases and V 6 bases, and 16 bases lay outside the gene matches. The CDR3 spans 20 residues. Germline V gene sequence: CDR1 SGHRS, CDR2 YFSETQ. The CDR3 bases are TGCGCCAGCAACAAAGTATCGGGGACAGGGCGGTTCTCTGGGGCCAACGTCCTGACTTTC. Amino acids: CASNKVSGTGRFSGANVLTF.

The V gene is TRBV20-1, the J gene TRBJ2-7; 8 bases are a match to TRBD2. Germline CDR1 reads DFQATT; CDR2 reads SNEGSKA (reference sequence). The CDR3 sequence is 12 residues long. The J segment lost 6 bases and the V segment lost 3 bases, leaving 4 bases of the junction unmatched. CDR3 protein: CSASRGGFEQYF. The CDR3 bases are TGCAGTGCTAGTCGGGGGGGCTTCGAGCAGTACTTC.

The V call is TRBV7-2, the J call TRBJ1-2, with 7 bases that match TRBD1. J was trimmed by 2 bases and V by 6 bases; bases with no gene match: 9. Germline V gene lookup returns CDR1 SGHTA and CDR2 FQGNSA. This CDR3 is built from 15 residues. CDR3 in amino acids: CASSQTPTGNYGYTF. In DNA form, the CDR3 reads TGTGCCAGCAGTCAGACCCCGACAGGGAACTATGGCTACACCTTC.

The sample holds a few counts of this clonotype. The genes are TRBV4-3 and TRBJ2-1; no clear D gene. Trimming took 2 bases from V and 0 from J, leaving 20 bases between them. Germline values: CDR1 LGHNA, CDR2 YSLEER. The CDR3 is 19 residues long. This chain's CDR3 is CASSQWVLAPRSSYNEQFF. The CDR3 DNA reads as TGCGCCAGCAGCCAATGGGTGTTAGCTCCCCGAAGCTCCTACAATGAGCAGTTCTTC.

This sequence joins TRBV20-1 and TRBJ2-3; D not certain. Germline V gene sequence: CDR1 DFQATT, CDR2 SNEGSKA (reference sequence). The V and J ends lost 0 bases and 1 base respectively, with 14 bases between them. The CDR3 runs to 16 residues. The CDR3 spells CSARDQRTRRTDTQYF. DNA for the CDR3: TGCAGTGCTAGAGATCAAAGAACCCGCCGCACAGATACGCAGTATTTT.

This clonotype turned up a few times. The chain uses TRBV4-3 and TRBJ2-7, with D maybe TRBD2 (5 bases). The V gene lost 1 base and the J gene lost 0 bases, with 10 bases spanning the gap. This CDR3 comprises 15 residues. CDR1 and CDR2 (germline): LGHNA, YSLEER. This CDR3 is CASSQGVGISYEQYF. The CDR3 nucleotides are TGCGCCAGCAGCCAAGGGGTCGGGATCTCCTACGAGCAGTACTTC.

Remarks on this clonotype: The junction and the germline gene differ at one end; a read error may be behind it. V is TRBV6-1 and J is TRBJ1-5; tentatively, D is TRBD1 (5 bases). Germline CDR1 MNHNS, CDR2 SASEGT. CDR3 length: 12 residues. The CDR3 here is CTSDGGLQPQHF. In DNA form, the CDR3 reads TGTACCAGCGATGGGGGATTGCAGCCCCAGCATTTT.

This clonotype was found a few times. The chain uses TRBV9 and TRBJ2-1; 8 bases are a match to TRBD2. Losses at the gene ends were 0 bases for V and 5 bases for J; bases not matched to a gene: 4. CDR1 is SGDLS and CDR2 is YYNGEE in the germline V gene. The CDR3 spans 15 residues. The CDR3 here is CASSVAGGPNNEQFF. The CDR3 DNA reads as TGTGCCAGCAGCGTAGCGGGGGGGCCCAACAATGAGCAGTTCTTC.

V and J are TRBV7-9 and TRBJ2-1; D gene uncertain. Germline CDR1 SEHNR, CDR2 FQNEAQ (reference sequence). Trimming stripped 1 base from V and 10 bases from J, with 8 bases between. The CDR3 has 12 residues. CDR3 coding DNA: TGTGCCAGCAGCTTAGGTGCAGTCGAGCAGTTCTTC. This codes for CASSLGAVEQFF. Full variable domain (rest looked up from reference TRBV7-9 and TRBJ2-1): DTGVSQNPRHKITKRGQNVTFRCDPISEHNRLYWYRQTLGQGPEFLTYFQNEAQLEKSRLLSDRFSAERPKGSFSTLEIQRTEQGDSAMYLCASSLGAVEQFFGPGTRLTVL.

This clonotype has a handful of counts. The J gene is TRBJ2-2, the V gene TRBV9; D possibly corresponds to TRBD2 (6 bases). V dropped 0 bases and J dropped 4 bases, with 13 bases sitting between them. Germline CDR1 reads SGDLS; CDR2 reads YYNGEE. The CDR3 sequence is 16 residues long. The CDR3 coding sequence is TGTGCCAGCAGCGTAGCGACGGGAGTAATCACCGGGGAGCTGTTTTTT. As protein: CASSVATGVITGELFF.

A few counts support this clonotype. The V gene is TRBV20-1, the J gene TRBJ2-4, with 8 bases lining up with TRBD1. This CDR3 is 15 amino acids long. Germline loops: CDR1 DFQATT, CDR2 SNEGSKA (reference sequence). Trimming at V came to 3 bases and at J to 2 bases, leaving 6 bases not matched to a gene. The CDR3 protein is CSASHGQGTKNIQYF. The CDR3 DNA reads TGCAGTGCTAGCCACGGACAGGGCACCAAAAACATTCAGTACTTC.

CDR3 sequence reads: CASSLGQGLGFTYEQYF. CDR3 DNA: TGTGCCAGCAGCTTGGGACAGGGTTTGGGTTTCACCTACGAGCAGTACTTC. The chain combines TRBV5-5 with TRBJ2-7; 7 nucleotides match TRBD1. From germline, CDR1 is SGHKS and CDR2 YYEKEE (reference sequence). CDR3 length equals 17 residues. V was pared by 0 bases and J by 2 bases, with 11 bases of the junction left unmatched.

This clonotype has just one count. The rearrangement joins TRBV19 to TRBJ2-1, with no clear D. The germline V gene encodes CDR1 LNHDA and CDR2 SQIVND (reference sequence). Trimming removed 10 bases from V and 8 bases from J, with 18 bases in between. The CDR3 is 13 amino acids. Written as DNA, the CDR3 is TGTGCCACCGGGCCAAGGGCCATAGATGAGCAGTTCTTC. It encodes CATGPRAIDEQFF.

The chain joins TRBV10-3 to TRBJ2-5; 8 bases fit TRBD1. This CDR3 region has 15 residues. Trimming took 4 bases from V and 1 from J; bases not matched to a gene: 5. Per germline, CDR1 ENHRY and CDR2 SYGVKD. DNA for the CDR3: TGTGCCATCAGTGGAGTAGGGACAGGCCAAGAGACCCAGTACTTC. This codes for CAISGVGTGQETQYF.

The CDR3 bases are TGTGCCAGCAGCCCGAGGGCTCTCCCTTTATTAAGGGATAACACTGAAGCTTTCTTT. Its translation is CASSPRALPLLRDNTEAFF. The chain carries TRBV7-8 and TRBJ1-1; D call uncertain. This CDR3 contains 19 residues. V was pared by 5 bases and J by 2 bases, with 27 bases between. Germline assignment: CDR1 SGHVS and CDR2 FQNEAQ.